The T cell receptor (beta chain) under discussion was sequenced for a study of early stage breast cancer tumors. Study in general: Among around 12 ER+/PR+/HER2- tumors, eight were ductal, four lobular.

Broader study findings: Comparing each tissue with blood distinguished tumor from normal in about 85% of the 16 patients. Most shared enriched TCRB sequences were commonly generated ones.

Losses at the gene ends were 3 bases for V and 9 bases for J; bases not matched to a gene: 4. CDR1 is MRHNA, CDR2 SNTAGT, per germline. The CDR3 has 13 amino acids. Blood replicates held 0.5 ug DNA, tumor or normal breast approximately 1.5 ug, two each. Sequencing was performed with immunoSEQ multiplex PCR; in TCRdb, only in-frame clones are kept and a portion is missing. The table lists 28,000 or so clones, over 70% of them singletons, with 4.7% in the top ten. As for this clone: Its antigen is not known.

The sample was blood. The chain links TRBV6-4 to TRBJ2-1, with 8 positions matching TRBD2. The receptor comes from a person in their 40s with breast cancer. The CDR3 region has the DNA TGTGCCAGCAGTGAGCGGGGGGAGACTGAGCAGTTCTTC. Translation gives CASSERGETEQFF.